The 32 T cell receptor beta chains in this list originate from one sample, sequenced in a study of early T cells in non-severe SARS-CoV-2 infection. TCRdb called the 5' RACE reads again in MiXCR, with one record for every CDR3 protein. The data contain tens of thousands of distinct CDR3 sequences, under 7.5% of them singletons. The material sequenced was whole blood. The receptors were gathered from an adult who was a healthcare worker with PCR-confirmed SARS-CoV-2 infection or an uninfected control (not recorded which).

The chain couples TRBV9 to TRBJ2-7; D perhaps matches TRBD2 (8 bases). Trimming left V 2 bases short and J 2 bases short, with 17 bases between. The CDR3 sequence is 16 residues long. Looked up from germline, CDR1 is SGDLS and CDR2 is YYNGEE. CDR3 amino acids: CASSVMGTAGAYEQYF. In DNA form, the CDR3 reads TGTGCCAGCAGCGTGATGGGGACAGCGGGGGCCTACGAGCAGTACTTC.

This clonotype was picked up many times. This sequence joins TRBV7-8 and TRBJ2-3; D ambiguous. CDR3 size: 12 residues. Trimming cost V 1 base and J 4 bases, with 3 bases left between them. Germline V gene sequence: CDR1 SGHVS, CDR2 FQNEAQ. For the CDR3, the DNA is TGTGCCAGCAGCTTAGAAGCAGATACGCAGTATTTT. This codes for CASSLEADTQYF.

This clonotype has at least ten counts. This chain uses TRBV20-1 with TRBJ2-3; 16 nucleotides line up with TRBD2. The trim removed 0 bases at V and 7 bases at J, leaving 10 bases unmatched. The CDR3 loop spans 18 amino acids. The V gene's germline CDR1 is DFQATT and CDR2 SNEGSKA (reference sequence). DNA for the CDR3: TGCAGTGCTAGAGATCCTGGGACTAGCGGGGGGGGTGTTCATACGCAGTATTTT. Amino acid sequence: CSARDPGTSGGGVHTQYF.

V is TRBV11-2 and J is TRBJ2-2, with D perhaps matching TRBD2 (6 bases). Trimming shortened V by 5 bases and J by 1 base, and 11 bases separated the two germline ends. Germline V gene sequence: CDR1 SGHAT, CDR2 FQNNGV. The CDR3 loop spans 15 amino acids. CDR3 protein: CASSAGTGNTGELFF. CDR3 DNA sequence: TGTGCCAGCAGCGCGGGGACGGGGAACACCGGGGAGCTGTTTTTT.

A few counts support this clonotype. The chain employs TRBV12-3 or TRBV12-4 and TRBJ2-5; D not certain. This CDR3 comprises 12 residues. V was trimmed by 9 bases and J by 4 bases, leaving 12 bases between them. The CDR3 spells CASSRTGETQYF. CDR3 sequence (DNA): TGTGCCAGTTCGAGGACGGGAGAGACCCAGTACTTC.

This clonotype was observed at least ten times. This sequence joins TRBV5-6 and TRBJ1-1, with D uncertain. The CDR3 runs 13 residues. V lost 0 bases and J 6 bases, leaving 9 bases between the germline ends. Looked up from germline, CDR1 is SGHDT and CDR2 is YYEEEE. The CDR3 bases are TGTGCCAGCAGCTTGGGAGGGAGCGCTGAAGCTTTCTTT. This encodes CASSLGGSAEAFF.

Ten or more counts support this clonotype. The CDR3 DNA reads as TGCAGCGCAGGGACAGGGAATCAGCCCCAGCATTTT. Protein product: CSAGTGNQPQHF. This chain uses TRBV29-1 with TRBJ1-5; TRBD1 aligns across 9 bases. V was clipped by 7 bases and J by 4 bases; unmatched bases: 2. Per the germline V gene, CDR1 is SQVTM and CDR2 is ANQGSEA. The CDR3 loop spans 12 amino acids. The variable domain in full, completed from reference TRBV29-1 and TRBJ1-5, reads SAVISQKPSRDICQRGTSLTIQCQVDSQVTMMFWYRQQPGQSLTLIATANQGSEATYESGFVIDKFPISRPNLTFSTLTVSNMSPEDSSIYLCSAGTGNQPQHFGDGTRLSIL.

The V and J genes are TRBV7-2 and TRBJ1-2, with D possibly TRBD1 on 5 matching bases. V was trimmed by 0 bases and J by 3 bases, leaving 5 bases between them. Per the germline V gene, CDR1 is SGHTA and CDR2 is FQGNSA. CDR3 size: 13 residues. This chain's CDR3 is CASSLAGDYGYTF. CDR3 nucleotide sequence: TGTGCCAGCAGCTTAGCGGGGGACTATGGCTACACCTTC.

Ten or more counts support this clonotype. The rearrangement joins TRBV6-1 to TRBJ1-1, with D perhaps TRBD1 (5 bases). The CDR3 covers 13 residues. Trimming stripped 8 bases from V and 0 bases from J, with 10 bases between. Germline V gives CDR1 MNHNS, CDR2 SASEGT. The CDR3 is CASWGRVNTEAFF. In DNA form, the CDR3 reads TGTGCCAGCTGGGGACGGGTGAACACTGAAGCTTTCTTT.

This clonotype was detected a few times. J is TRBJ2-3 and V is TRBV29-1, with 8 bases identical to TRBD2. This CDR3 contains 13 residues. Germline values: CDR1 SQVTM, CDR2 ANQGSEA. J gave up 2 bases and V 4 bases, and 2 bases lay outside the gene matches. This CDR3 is CSVAGGATDTQYF. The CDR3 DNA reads TGCAGCGTTGCCGGGGGGGCCACAGATACGCAGTATTTT.

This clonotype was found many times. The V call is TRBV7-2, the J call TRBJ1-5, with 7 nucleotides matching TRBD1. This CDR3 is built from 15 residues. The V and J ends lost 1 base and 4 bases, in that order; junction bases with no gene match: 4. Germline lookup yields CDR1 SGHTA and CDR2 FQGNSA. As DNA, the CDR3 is TGTGCCAGCAGCTTAGGACAGGGAAAGAATCAGCCCCAGCATTTT. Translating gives CASSLGQGKNQPQHF.

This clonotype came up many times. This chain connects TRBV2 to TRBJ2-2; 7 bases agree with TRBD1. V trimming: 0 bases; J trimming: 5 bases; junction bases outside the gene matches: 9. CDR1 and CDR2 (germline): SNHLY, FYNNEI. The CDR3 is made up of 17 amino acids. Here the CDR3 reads CASSEAEKGATTGELFF. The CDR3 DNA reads TGTGCCAGCAGTGAAGCGGAAAAGGGGGCTACGACCGGGGAGCTGTTTTTT.

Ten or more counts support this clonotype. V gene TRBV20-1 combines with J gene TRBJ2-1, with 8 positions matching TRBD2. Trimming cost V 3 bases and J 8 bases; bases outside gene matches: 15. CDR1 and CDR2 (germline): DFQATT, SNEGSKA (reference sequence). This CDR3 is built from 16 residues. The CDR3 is CSARISRGGTIDEQFF. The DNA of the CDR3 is TGCAGTGCTAGGATTTCGCGCGGGGGGACGATCGATGAGCAGTTCTTC.

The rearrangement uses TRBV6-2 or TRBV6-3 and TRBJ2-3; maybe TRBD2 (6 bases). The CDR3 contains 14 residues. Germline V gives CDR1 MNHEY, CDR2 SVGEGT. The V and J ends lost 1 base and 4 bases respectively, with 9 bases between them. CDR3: CASSYLAGPDTQYF. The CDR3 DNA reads TGTGCCAGCAGTTACTTGGCGGGGCCAGATACGCAGTATTTT.

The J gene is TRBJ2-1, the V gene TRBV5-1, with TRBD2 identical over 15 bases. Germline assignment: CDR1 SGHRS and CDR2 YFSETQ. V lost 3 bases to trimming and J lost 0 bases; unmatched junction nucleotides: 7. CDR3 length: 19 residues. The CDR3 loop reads CASSSGLAGGRSSYNEQFF. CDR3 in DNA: TGCGCCAGCAGCTCCGGACTAGCGGGGGGGAGGAGCTCCTACAATGAGCAGTTCTTC.

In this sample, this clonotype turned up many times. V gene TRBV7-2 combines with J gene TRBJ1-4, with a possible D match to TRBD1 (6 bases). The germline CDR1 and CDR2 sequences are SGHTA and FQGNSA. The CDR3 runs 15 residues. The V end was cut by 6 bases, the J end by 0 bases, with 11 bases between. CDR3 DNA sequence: TGTGCCAGCAGGCCTACAGGGTCAACTAATGAAAAACTGTTTTTT. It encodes CASRPTGSTNEKLFF. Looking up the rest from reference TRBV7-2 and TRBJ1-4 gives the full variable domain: GAGVSQSPSNKVTEKGKDVELRCDPISGHTALYWYRQSLGQGLEFLIYFQGNSAPDKSGLPSDRFSAERTGGSVSTLTIQRTQQEDSAVYLCASRPTGSTNEKLFFGSGTQLSVL.

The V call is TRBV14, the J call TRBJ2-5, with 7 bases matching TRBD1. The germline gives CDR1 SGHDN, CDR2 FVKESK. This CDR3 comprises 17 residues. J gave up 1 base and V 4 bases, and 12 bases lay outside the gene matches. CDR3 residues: CASSLQGGLRFQETQYF. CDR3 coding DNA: TGTGCCAGCAGCCTCCAAGGGGGCCTGAGGTTCCAAGAGACCCAGTACTTC. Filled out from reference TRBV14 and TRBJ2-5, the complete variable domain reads EAGVTQFPSHSVIEKGQTVTLRCDPISGHDNLYWYRRVMGKEIKFLLHFVKESKQDESGMPNNRFLAERTGGTYSTLKVQPAELEDSGVYFCASSLQGGLRFQETQYFGPGTRLLVL.

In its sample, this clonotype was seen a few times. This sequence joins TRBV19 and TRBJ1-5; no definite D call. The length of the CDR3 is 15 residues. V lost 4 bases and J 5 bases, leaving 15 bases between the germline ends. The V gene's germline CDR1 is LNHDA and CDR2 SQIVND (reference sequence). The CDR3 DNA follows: TGTGCCAGTAGTACTACCGGGAGCCAATATCAGCCCCAGCATTTT. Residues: CASSTTGSQYQPQHF.

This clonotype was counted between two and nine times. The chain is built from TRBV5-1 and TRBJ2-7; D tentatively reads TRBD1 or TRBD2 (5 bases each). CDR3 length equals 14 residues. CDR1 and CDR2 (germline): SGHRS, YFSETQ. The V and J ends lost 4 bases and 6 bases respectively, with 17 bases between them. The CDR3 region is CASSLGTGLLEQYF. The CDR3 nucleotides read TGCGCCAGCAGCCTCGGGACCGGGCTCCTCGAGCAGTACTTC.

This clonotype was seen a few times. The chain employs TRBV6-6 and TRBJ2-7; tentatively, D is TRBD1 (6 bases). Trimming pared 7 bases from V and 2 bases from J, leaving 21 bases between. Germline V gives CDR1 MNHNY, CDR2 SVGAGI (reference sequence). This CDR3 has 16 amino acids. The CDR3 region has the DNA TGTGCCAGCAATAAACATCGGGACACTAGGACCTACGAGCAGTACTTC. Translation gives CASNKHRDTRTYEQYF.

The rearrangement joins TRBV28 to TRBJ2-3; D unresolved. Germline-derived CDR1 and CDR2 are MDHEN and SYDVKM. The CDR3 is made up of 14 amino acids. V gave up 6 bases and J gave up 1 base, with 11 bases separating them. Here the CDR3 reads CASSLSDGTDTQYF. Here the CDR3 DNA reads TGTGCCAGCAGCCTGTCGGACGGCACAGATACGCAGTATTTT.

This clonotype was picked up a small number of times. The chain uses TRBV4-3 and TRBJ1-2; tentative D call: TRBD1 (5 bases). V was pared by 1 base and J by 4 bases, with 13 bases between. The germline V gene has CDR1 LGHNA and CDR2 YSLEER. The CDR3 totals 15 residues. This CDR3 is CASSQVAGNSYGYTF. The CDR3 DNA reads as TGCGCCAGCAGCCAAGTCGCAGGGAATAGCTATGGCTACACCTTC.

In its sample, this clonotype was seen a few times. The CDR3 DNA follows: TGTGCCAGCAGCCTTAAGGGACAGGACTACAATGAGCAGTTCTTC. Translated: CASSLKGQDYNEQFF. This rearrangement joins TRBV7-9 to TRBJ2-1; TRBD1 agrees at 8 bases. CDR1 SEHNR and CDR2 FQNEAQ come from the germline V gene (reference sequence). The CDR3 runs to 15 residues. The V and J ends lost 5 bases and 3 bases, in that order; junction bases with no gene match: 6.

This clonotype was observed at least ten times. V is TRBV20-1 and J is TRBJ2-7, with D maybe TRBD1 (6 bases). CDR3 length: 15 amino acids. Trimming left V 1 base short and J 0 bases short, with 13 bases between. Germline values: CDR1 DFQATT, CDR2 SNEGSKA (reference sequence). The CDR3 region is CSARGPTGFSYEQYF. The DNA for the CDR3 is TGCAGTGCTAGAGGCCCGACAGGCTTCTCCTACGAGCAGTACTTC.

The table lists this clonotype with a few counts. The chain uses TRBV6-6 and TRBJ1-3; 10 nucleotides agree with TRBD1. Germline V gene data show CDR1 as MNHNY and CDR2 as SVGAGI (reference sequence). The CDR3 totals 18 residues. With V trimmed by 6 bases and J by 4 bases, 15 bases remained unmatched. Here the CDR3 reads CASRGGTGERRSGNTIYF. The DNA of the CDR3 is TGTGCCAGCAGGGGCGGGACAGGGGAGCGTAGGTCGGGAAACACCATATATTTT.

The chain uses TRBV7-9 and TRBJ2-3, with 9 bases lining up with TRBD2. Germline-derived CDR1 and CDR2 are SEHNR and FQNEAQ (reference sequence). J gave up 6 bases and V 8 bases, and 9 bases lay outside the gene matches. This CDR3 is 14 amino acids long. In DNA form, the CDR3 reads TGTGCCAGCGCTAGCGGGGCCACTAGTGATACGCAGTATTTT. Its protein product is CASASGATSDTQYF.

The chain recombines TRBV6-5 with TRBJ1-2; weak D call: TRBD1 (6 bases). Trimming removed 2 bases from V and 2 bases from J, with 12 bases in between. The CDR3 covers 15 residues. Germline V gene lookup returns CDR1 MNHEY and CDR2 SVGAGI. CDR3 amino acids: CASSYSAGTNYGYTF. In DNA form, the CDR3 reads TGTGCCAGCAGTTACAGCGCAGGGACAAACTATGGCTACACCTTC.

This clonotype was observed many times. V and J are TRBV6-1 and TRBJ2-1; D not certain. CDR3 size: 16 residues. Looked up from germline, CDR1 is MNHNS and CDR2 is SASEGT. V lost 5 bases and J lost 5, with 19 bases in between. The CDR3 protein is CASSFVGVEDNNEQFF. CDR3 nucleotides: TGTGCCAGCAGTTTCGTTGGGGTAGAGGATAACAATGAGCAGTTCTTC.

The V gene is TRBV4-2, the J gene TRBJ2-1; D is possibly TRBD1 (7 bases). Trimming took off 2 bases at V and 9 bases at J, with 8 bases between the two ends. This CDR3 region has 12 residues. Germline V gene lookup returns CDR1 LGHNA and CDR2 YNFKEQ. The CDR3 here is CASSQQGGEQFF. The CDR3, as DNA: TGTGCCAGCAGCCAACAGGGGGGTGAGCAGTTCTTC.

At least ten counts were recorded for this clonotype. The CDR3 loop reads CSAPRTVANNSPLHF. The DNA of the CDR3 is TGCAGTGCTCCTCGGACGGTGGCCAATAATTCACCCCTCCACTTT. The V gene is TRBV20-1, the J gene TRBJ1-6; D unresolved. V was clipped by 5 bases and J by 5 bases, with 16 bases between them. The CDR3 extends over 15 amino acids. Germline CDR1 reads DFQATT; CDR2 reads SNEGSKA (reference sequence).

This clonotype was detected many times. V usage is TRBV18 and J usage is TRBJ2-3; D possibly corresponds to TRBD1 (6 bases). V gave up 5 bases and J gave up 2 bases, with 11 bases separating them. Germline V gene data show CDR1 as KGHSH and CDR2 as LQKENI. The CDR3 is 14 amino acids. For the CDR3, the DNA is TGTGCCAGCTCAAGTAACAGGGACACAGATACGCAGTATTTT. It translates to CASSSNRDTDTQYF.

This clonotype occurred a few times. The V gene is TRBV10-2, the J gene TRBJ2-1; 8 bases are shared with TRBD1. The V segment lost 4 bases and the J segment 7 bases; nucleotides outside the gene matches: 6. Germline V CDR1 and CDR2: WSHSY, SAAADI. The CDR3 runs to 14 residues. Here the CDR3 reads CASSVQGARNEQFF. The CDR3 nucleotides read TGCGCCAGCAGTGTCCAGGGGGCGCGGAATGAGCAGTTCTTC.